This T cell receptor beta chain was captured by sequencing in a study of shared clonotypes between healthy human individuals. The V gene's germline CDR1 is SGHTA and CDR2 FQGNSA. CDR3 length equals 14 residues. Trimming removed 3 bases from V and 1 base from J, with 10 bases in between. In regard to this clone: This CDR3 is also generated by other DNA sequences in the sample.

TCRdb keeps only in-frame clones here, not all; method: immunoSEQ multiplex PCR. The sample contains more than 2 million clones, 85% to 95% of which appear only once. The source of this sequence is a man between 18 and 35 years old in good health. V usage is TRBV7-2 and J usage is TRBJ2-7, with a weak D call TRBD2 (5 bases). Specimen: naive CD4+ T cells sorted from blood. The subset denotes: CD45RA+ positively selected. DNA of the CDR3: TGTGCCAGCAGCTTGGCGCCGGGGTCCTACGAGCAGTACTTC. Translated: CASSLAPGSYEQYF.